This T cell receptor (beta chain) is from a study of T-cell memory formation after mild COVID-19. The wider study: Largely, TCR clusters stayed within a single donor. Overall study findings and caveats: SARS-CoV-2 specificity of second-wave clones peaking day 37 was unconfirmed.

TCRdb reanalysed the 5' RACE reads using MiXCR and keeps one entry per CDR3 protein. The repertoire holds hundreds of thousands of distinct CDR3 sequences, with 24% as singletons. Per the germline V gene, CDR1 is SGHKS and CDR2 is YYEKEE (reference sequence). The V and J ends lost 5 bases and 5 bases respectively, with 19 bases between them. The CDR3 runs to 15 residues. In this sample, this clonotype turned up a few times. Its antigen is still unknown. The sequence was obtained from an adult woman who had mild COVID-19 (a few samples of this study predate the infection). Cell type and time point are not known. The rearrangement joins TRBV5-5 to TRBJ1-1; the D is unclear. The specimen sequenced was PBMCs or a T cell subset sorted from them (not recorded which). Written as DNA, the CDR3 is TGTGCCAGCAGTCCCCCCGGACTAGGAATTACTGAAGCTTTCTTT. It specifies CASSPPGLGITEAFF. Drawing the rest from reference TRBV5-5 and TRBJ1-1, the complete variable domain is DAGVTQSPTHLIKTRGQQVTLRCSPISGHKSVSWYQQVLGQGPQFIFQYYEKEERGRGNFPDRFSARQFPNYSSELNVNALLLGDSALYLCASSPPGLGITEAFFGQGTRLTVV.